This TCR beta chain was captured by sequencing in a study of PD-1 blockade in classical Hodgkin lymphoma. Whole-study results and caveats: The origin of the repertoire differences remains undefined, with disease activity or prior therapy as possible causes.

The CDR3 contains 18 residues. V was clipped by 0 bases and J by 5 bases; unmatched bases: 14. Germline values: CDR1 MNHNS, CDR2 SASEGT. Profiling relied on immunoSEQ multiplex PCR, and the TCRdb table lists in-frame clones only, not all of them. The table has approximately 9,700 clones, 70% to 85% seen once. On this clone: Its antigen remains unidentified.

Noted time point: cycle 4 day 1 (C4D1), after less than 7 weeks of nivolumab. All the patients suffered relapse after autologous stem cell transplantation, and brentuximab vedotin exposure differed. The sequencing used peripheral blood mononuclear cells (PBMCs), collected before the fourth cycle of nivolumab. The receptor was isolated from a human donor with classical Hodgkin lymphoma. This rearrangement joins TRBV6-1 to TRBJ1-2; TRBD1 matches 8 bases. Written as DNA, the CDR3 is TGTGCCAGCAGTGAAGCATCTTGGACAGGGCTGAGGCTATATGGCTACACCTTC. It yields the protein CASSEASWTGLRLYGYTF.